The next 20 T cell receptor beta chains were all read from a single sample in a study of T cell responses to AZD1222 COVID-19 vaccine. Generated by immunoSEQ multiplex PCR, the TCRdb table keeps only in-frame clones and is missing some. The table lists some 120,000 clones, 80% to 90% of them singletons. The sequencing used peripheral blood, collected on day 0 of AZD1222 vaccination. These receptors came from an adult in good health.

This rearrangement joins TRBV28 to TRBJ2-7; D is unresolved. Germline V gene lookup returns CDR1 MDHEN and CDR2 SYDVKM. With 3 bases removed from V and 3 bases from J, the gap between germline ends came to 9 bases. This CDR3 contains 13 residues. The CDR3 protein is CASSLGNSYEQYF. The CDR3 DNA is TGTGCCAGCAGTTTGGGGAATAGCTACGAGCAGTACTTC.

The CDR3 DNA is TGTGCCAGCAGTGAAGGGACAGGGGTTTACTCTGGGGCCAACGTCCTGACTTTC. Its protein product is CASSEGTGVYSGANVLTF. V gene TRBV6-1 combines with J gene TRBJ2-6; 9 nucleotides align to TRBD1. The germline V gene encodes CDR1 MNHNS and CDR2 SASEGT. This CDR3 region has 18 residues. Losses at the gene ends were 1 base for V and 0 bases for J; bases not matched to a gene: 4.

This clone came up once. This rearrangement joins TRBV12-3 or TRBV12-4 to TRBJ1-4; 9 nucleotides match TRBD1. This CDR3 spans 12 amino acids. J gave up 6 bases and V 10 bases, and 3 bases lay outside the gene matches. CDR3 loop: CATGTGYEKLFF. In nucleotides, the CDR3 is TGTGCCACGGGGACAGGGTATGAAAAACTGTTTTTT.

This chain connects TRBV4-2 to TRBJ2-1, with D hard to call. CDR1 LGHNA and CDR2 YNFKEQ come from the germline V gene. The CDR3 runs to 13 residues. Trimming stripped 1 base from V and 7 bases from J, with 8 bases between. As DNA, the CDR3 is TGTGCCAGCAGCCAAGCTAAAGTGAATGAGCAGTTCTTC. Protein: CASSQAKVNEQFF.

CDR3 nucleotide sequence: TGTGCCAGCAGCTCCGACCTCTCTGGGGCCAACGTCCTGACTTTC. It specifies CASSSDLSGANVLTF. The genes are TRBV14 and TRBJ2-6, with no clear D. Germline CDR1 is SGHDN and CDR2 is FVKESK. CDR3 length equals 15 residues. The V end lost 5 bases, the J end lost 0 bases, and 8 bases lay between the germline ends.

The gene calls are TRBV9 and TRBJ1-4; unclear D gene. V lost 5 bases and J 7 bases, leaving 12 bases between the germline ends. CDR1 and CDR2 from the germline V gene are SGDLS and YYNGEE. CDR3 length: 13 residues. CDR3 sequence (DNA): TGTGCCAGCAGTGGCCCTCTTGGTGAAAAACTGTTTTTT. Translated, it gives CASSGPLGEKLFF.

J is TRBJ1-4 and V is TRBV5-4; D is possibly TRBD1 (5 bases). Trimming took 5 bases from V and 8 from J, leaving 16 bases between them. CDR3 size: 14 residues. CDR1 SGHNT and CDR2 YYREEE come from the germline V gene (reference sequence). In DNA form, the CDR3 reads TGTGCCAGCAGTCTCGACAGCGGGCAGGAAAAACTGTTTTTT. This translates into CASSLDSGQEKLFF.

The chain combines TRBV12-3 or TRBV12-4 with TRBJ2-7; 11 bases fit TRBD2. The J segment lost 6 bases and the V segment lost 6 bases, leaving 4 bases of the junction unmatched. The CDR3 is 13 amino acids. DNA of the CDR3: TGTGCCAGCAGCCCACTAGCGGGAGTCGAGCAGTACTTC. The encoded protein is CASSPLAGVEQYF.

The chain combines TRBV4-1 with TRBJ2-3, with 10 bases fitting TRBD2. V dropped 0 bases and J dropped 5; count of bases not matched to a gene: 5. CDR3 length: 16 amino acids. In germline, CDR1 is MGHRA, CDR2 YSYEKL. The CDR3 region has the DNA TGCGCCAGCAGCCAAGAGGTGGGACTAGCGCAAGATACGCAGTATTTT. It specifies CASSQEVGLAQDTQYF.

V usage is TRBV11-2 and J usage is TRBJ1-4; 7 nucleotides agree with TRBD1. Losses at the gene ends were 4 bases for V and 4 bases for J; bases not matched to a gene: 3. The CDR3 sequence is 14 residues long. Germline CDR1 reads SGHAT; CDR2 reads FQNNGV. The CDR3 DNA sequence: TGTGCCAGCAGCTCGGGACAGCTTAATGAAAAACTGTTTTTT. Encoded protein: CASSSGQLNEKLFF.

A remark on this clone: At the DNA level, this CDR3 is encoded by other sequences in the same sample as well. This chain uses TRBV3-1 (or the pseudogene TRBV3-2) with TRBJ2-1; 8 bases are shared with TRBD2. V lost 3 bases to trimming and J lost 4 bases; unmatched junction nucleotides: 2. This CDR3 contains 14 residues. The V gene's germline CDR1 is LGHDT and CDR2 YNNKEL (reference sequence). The CDR3 sequence is CASSQGTSYNEQFF. Here the CDR3 DNA reads TGTGCCAGCAGCCAGGGGACTAGTTACAATGAGCAGTTCTTC.

The chain links TRBV3-1 (or the pseudogene TRBV3-2) to TRBJ1-5, with D perhaps TRBD1 (5 bases). Trimming left V 5 bases short and J 6 bases short, with 14 bases between. This CDR3 is 14 amino acids long. Germline V gene lookup returns CDR1 LGHDT and CDR2 YNNKEL (reference sequence). CDR3 in amino acids: CASSFRQSVQPQHF. For the CDR3, the DNA is TGTGCCAGCAGCTTCAGACAGTCCGTTCAGCCCCAGCATTTT.

The sample holds one count of this clone. This rearrangement joins TRBV10-3 to TRBJ1-2; 7 bases map to TRBD1. The ends lost 10 bases at V and 8 bases at J; junction bases unmatched: 13. In germline, CDR1 is ENHRY, CDR2 SYGVKD. CDR3 length: 13 amino acids. CDR3 in amino acids: CATAPDRVGGYTF. The CDR3 DNA reads as TGTGCCACCGCCCCTGACAGGGTGGGAGGCTACACCTTC.

The chain has TRBV11-2 and TRBJ1-4; D is unclear. This CDR3 has 15 amino acids. Germline V gene sequence: CDR1 SGHAT, CDR2 FQNNGV. The V gene lost 5 bases and the J gene lost 0 bases, with 10 bases spanning the gap. The CDR3 DNA reads as TGTGCCAGCAGCCCAAGGTCAGCAACTAATGAAAAACTGTTTTTT. This codes for CASSPRSATNEKLFF. Supplemented by reference TRBV11-2 and TRBJ1-4, the full variable domain reads EAGVAQSPRYKIIEKRQSVAFWCNPISGHATLYWYQQILGQGPKLLIQFQNNGVVDDSQLPKDRFSAERLKGVDSTLKIQPAKLEDSAVYLCASSPRSATNEKLFFGSGTQLSVL.

This clone came up once. The chain uses TRBV12-3 or TRBV12-4 and TRBJ1-2; a possible D gene is TRBD1 (6 bases). Trimming pared 7 bases from V and 4 bases from J, leaving 13 bases between. There are 13 residues in the CDR3. CDR3 DNA sequence: TGTGCCAGCACCGTGGGACACCCCTATGGCTACACCTTC. Translating gives CASTVGHPYGYTF.

The V and J genes are TRBV3-1 (or the pseudogene TRBV3-2) and TRBJ1-3; D remains unclear. Trimming stripped 1 base from V and 0 bases from J, with 4 bases between. This CDR3 is built from 14 residues. The V gene's germline CDR1 is LGHDT and CDR2 YNNKEL (reference sequence). CDR3: CASSQVASGNTIYF. For the CDR3, the DNA is TGTGCCAGCAGCCAAGTTGCCTCTGGAAACACCATATATTTT.

On this clone: A junction end diverges from the germline sequence, so it may reflect a read error. The chain couples TRBV5-1 to TRBJ1-2; 7 bases fit TRBD1. Germline CDR1 reads SGHRS; CDR2 reads YFSETQ. This CDR3 contains 13 residues. The CDR3 nucleotides read TGCGCCAGCAGCTACCAGGGGGGATATGGCTACATCTTC. Amino acid sequence: CASSYQGGYGYIF.

This chain links TRBV6-1 with TRBJ1-2; D is unresolved. V was shortened by 3 bases and J by 7 bases, with 9 bases between the two germline ends. Germline V gene lookup returns CDR1 MNHNS and CDR2 SASEGT. This CDR3 region has 12 residues. This CDR3 is CASSDLWGGYTF. The CDR3, as DNA: TGTGCCAGCAGTGACCTATGGGGTGGCTACACCTTC.

This chain joins TRBV10-2 and TRBJ2-7; the D gene is possibly TRBD2 (5 bases). This CDR3 has 14 amino acids. V was pared by 0 bases and J by 4 bases, with 10 bases between. Germline V gives CDR1 WSHSY, CDR2 SAAADI. CDR3 nucleotides: TGCGCCAGCAGTGAGTCGATCTCGGGGTACGAGCAGTACTTC. This encodes CASSESISGYEQYF.

The genes are TRBV7-2 and TRBJ1-3; the match to TRBD1 covers 9 bases. This CDR3 is built from 17 residues. Per the germline V gene, CDR1 is SGHTA and CDR2 is FQGNSA. The V and J ends lost 5 bases and 0 bases, in that order; junction bases with no gene match: 8. In DNA form, the CDR3 reads TGTGCCAGCAGCCCCTCCGGGACAGGGTTCTCTGGAAACACCATATATTTT. Translated: CASSPSGTGFSGNTIYF.